What follows are 26 T cell receptor beta chains derived from one specimen sequenced in a study of blood T cell repertoires in COVID-19. Measured with immunoSEQ multiplex PCR; TCRdb has only the in-frame clones, and not every one. The table records 100,000 to 150,000 clones, just over 85% of them present only once. The sequenced material came from peripheral blood. The receptors derive from a woman between 50 and 59 years old with active or convalescent COVID-19.

The V and J genes are TRBV7-9 and TRBJ2-7; D ambiguous. The CDR3 loop spans 11 amino acids. Trimming stripped 5 bases from V and 4 bases from J, with 6 bases between. From germline, CDR1 is SEHNR and CDR2 FQNEAQ (reference sequence). The CDR3 loop is CASSLSYEQYF. For the CDR3, the DNA is TGTGCCAGCAGCCTCTCTTACGAGCAGTACTTC.

J is TRBJ1-3 and V is TRBV6-5; 8 bases agree with TRBD1. The CDR3 is 15 amino acids. Looked up from germline, CDR1 is MNHEY and CDR2 is SVGAGI. V shed 7 bases and J 5 bases; nucleotides not matched to a gene: 10. The CDR3 region is CASTSDPGGRNTIYF. For the CDR3, the DNA is TGTGCCAGCACGTCTGACCCAGGGGGCAGAAACACCATATATTTT.

J is TRBJ1-2 and V is TRBV30; 10 positions agree with TRBD1. The V gene end was trimmed by 0 bases and the J gene end by 4 bases; junction bases not matched to a gene: 8. The CDR3 is 16 amino acids. Germline V gives CDR1 GTSNPN, CDR2 SVGIG (reference sequence). The CDR3 is CAWSVLGTGATYGYTF. The CDR3 bases are TGTGCCTGGAGTGTACTAGGGACAGGGGCCACCTATGGCTACACCTTC. The whole variable domain, remainder taken from reference TRBV30 and TRBJ1-2, is SQTIHQWPATLVQPVGSPLSLECTVEGTSNPNLYWYRQAAGRGLQLLFYSVGIGQISSEVPQNLSASRPQDRQFILSSKKLLLSDSGFYLCAWSVLGTGATYGYTFGSGTRLTVV.

This rearrangement joins TRBV28 to TRBJ1-1, with TRBD1 as a possible D gene (6 bases). CDR3 length: 14 amino acids. Germline V lookup: CDR1 MDHEN, CDR2 SYDVKM. V lost 7 bases, J lost 0 bases, and 12 bases lay in between. CDR3 sequence (DNA): TGTGCCAGCACTGTAGGGGGGGTGAACACTGAAGCTTTCTTT. Its translation: CASTVGGVNTEAFF.

The CDR3 DNA sequence: TGTGCCAGCAGTTTAGGGAGGAACACTGAAGCTTTCTTT. This codes for CASSLGRNTEAFF. The V call is TRBV12-3 or TRBV12-4, the J call TRBJ1-1; D is ambiguous. The CDR3 sequence is 13 residues long. The germline V and J ends were trimmed by 1 base and 1 base, with 4 bases remaining between them.

The rearrangement uses TRBV4-1 and TRBJ2-5, with a tentative D call TRBD2 (6 bases). Per the germline V gene, CDR1 is MGHRA and CDR2 is YSYEKL. CDR3 size: 17 residues. V lost 5 bases and J lost 5, with 24 bases in between. The CDR3 nucleotides are TGCGCCAGCAGCGCGACTGGGCAACTAGCAGGTGGGGAGACCCAGTACTTC. Translating it yields CASSATGQLAGGETQYF.

The chain combines TRBV7-8 with TRBJ2-7, with 9 bases matching TRBD1. This CDR3 has 15 amino acids. CDR1 and CDR2 from the germline V gene are SGHVS and FQNEAQ. V gave up 1 base and J gave up 2 bases; unmatched junction bases: 3. The CDR3 reads CASSLEGQGTYEQYF. Written as DNA, the CDR3 is TGTGCCAGCAGCTTAGAGGGACAGGGAACCTACGAGCAGTACTTC.

V is TRBV4-3 and J is TRBJ2-2, with D possibly matching TRBD2 (6 bases). Trimming cost V 1 base and J 3 bases, with 18 bases left between them. Per germline, CDR1 LGHNA and CDR2 YSLEER. CDR3 length: 18 amino acids. CDR3 region: CASSQGRLGSLYTGELFF. The CDR3 coding sequence is TGCGCCAGCAGCCAAGGTCGTCTCGGGAGTTTGTACACCGGGGAGCTGTTTTTT.

This clone has a handful of counts. The chain uses TRBV7-9 and TRBJ2-1; 7 nucleotides line up with TRBD1. CDR1 is SEHNR, CDR2 FQNEAQ, per germline (reference sequence). The junction had 12 bases not matched to a gene; V was cut back by 6 bases and J by 1 base. This CDR3 is built from 17 residues. CDR3: CASRPPSDRESYNEQFF. CDR3 DNA sequence: TGTGCCAGCAGACCGCCCTCAGACAGGGAGTCCTACAATGAGCAGTTCTTC.

The J gene is TRBJ2-3, the V gene TRBV3-1 (or the pseudogene TRBV3-2), with D maybe TRBD2 (6 bases). The CDR3 covers 16 residues. Germline CDR1 reads LGHDT; CDR2 reads YNNKEL (reference sequence). The V end was cut by 3 bases, the J end by 3 bases, with 16 bases between. The CDR3 region has the DNA TGTGCCAGCAGCCATCCCGGGGGAGGAACAACAGATACGCAGTATTTT. Protein sequence: CASSHPGGGTTDTQYF.

In its sample, this clone was seen once. V is TRBV4-1 and J is TRBJ1-2; 10 bases fit TRBD1. V lost 4 bases, J lost 4 bases, and 6 bases stayed unmatched. This CDR3 contains 15 residues. In germline, CDR1 is MGHRA, CDR2 YSYEKL. CDR3 nucleotides: TGCGCCAGCAGCCTACAGGGACAGGGGACCTATGGCTACACCTTC. Encoded protein: CASSLQGQGTYGYTF.

The chain is built from TRBV27 and TRBJ2-7; D gene uncertain. The CDR3 has 12 residues. V shed 6 bases and J shed 0 bases, with 6 bases lying between them. CDR1 and CDR2 (germline): MNHEY, SMNVEV (reference sequence). This chain's CDR3 is CASRASSYEQYF. The CDR3 nucleotides read TGTGCCAGCAGGGCTAGCTCCTACGAGCAGTACTTC.

Only one count was recorded for this clone. The chain links TRBV6-2 or TRBV6-3 to TRBJ1-1; D call uncertain. The CDR3 contains 12 residues. Deletions cut 3 bases from V and 8 bases from J, with 10 bases between. Germline V gene data show CDR1 as MNHEY and CDR2 as SVGEGT. The CDR3 DNA is TGTGCCAGCAGTTATTTAGAGGCCGAAGCTTTCTTT. This gives the protein CASSYLEAEAFF.

The gene calls are TRBV10-3 and TRBJ2-7; D call uncertain. The CDR3 runs to 12 residues. The ends were cut back, 4 bases at V and 4 bases at J, with 8 bases in the middle. Germline CDR1 is ENHRY and CDR2 is SYGVKD. CDR3 sequence (DNA): TGTGCCATCAGTGGTAGGAGTTACGAGCAGTACTTC. Its translation: CAISGRSYEQYF.

The chain combines TRBV7-6 with TRBJ2-5; 7 nucleotides agree with TRBD1. V lost 1 base to trimming and J lost 5 bases; unmatched junction nucleotides: 7. Germline V gene data show CDR1 as SGHVS and CDR2 as FNYEAQ. The CDR3 runs 15 residues. The CDR3 spells CASSLDPRRGETQYF. CDR3 bases: TGTGCCAGCAGCTTAGACCCCCGCAGGGGGGAGACCCAGTACTTC.

This rearrangement joins TRBV6-6 to TRBJ2-1, with 7 bases lining up with TRBD2. V was pared by 0 bases and J by 5 bases, with 7 bases of the junction left unmatched. Per germline, CDR1 MNHNY and CDR2 SVGAGI (reference sequence). The CDR3 runs to 16 residues. The CDR3 sequence: CASSYSPEAGHNEQFF. CDR3 DNA sequence: TGTGCCAGCAGTTACTCGCCTGAAGCGGGGCACAATGAGCAGTTCTTC.

A single count supports this clone. The rearrangement uses TRBV11-3 and TRBJ2-1; TRBD2 matches at 10 bases. This CDR3 contains 16 residues. Germline V gives CDR1 SGHNT, CDR2 YENEEA. The V and J ends lost 5 bases and 2 bases, in that order; junction bases with no gene match: 6. The CDR3 sequence: CASSRGTSGAYNEQFF. DNA of the CDR3: TGTGCCAGCAGCCGGGGAACTAGCGGGGCCTACAATGAGCAGTTCTTC.

This chain connects TRBV19 to TRBJ1-3; D unclear. The germline V gene encodes CDR1 LNHDA and CDR2 SQIVND (reference sequence). The germline V and J ends were trimmed by 7 bases and 2 bases, with 9 bases remaining between them. There are 13 residues in the CDR3. The CDR3 bases are TGTGCCAGTACGGTAAAACCTGGAAACACCATATATTTT. Its protein is CASTVKPGNTIYF.

The chain combines TRBV19 with TRBJ1-6; D is unclear. Germline-derived CDR1 and CDR2 are LNHDA and SQIVND (reference sequence). This CDR3 region has 12 residues. Trimming pared 7 bases from V and 6 bases from J, leaving 7 bases between. CDR3 sequence (DNA): TGTGCCAGTAACGTCGGTAATTCACCCCTCCACTTT. It yields the protein CASNVGNSPLHF.

The rearrangement uses TRBV28 and TRBJ1-1; 7 nucleotides align to TRBD1. The CDR3 runs to 14 residues. Germline V CDR1 and CDR2: MDHEN, SYDVKM. The V segment lost 8 bases and the J segment 1 base; nucleotides outside the gene matches: 7. This chain's CDR3 is CASVGGSGNTEAFF. The CDR3 region has the DNA TGTGCCAGCGTAGGGGGCTCGGGGAACACTGAAGCTTTCTTT.

This sequence joins TRBV4-1 and TRBJ2-2, with TRBD2 matching over 13 bases. V trimming: 3 bases; J trimming: 8 bases; junction bases outside the gene matches: 12. The CDR3 sequence is 18 residues long. Germline CDR1 reads MGHRA; CDR2 reads YSYEKL. CDR3 coding DNA: TGCGCCAGCAGCCACCCCATGGGACTAGCGGGGAGATTGGGGGAGCTGTTTTTT. It specifies CASSHPMGLAGRLGELFF.

This sequence joins TRBV5-4 and TRBJ2-2; 8 nucleotides line up with TRBD1. Losses at the gene ends were 4 bases for V and 6 bases for J; bases not matched to a gene: 11. This CDR3 has 16 residues. Germline V CDR1 and CDR2: SGHNT, YYREEE (reference sequence). The CDR3 DNA reads TGTGCCAGCAGCGACGGACAGGGAAGTGTCGCCGGGGAGCTGTTTTTT. The encoded protein is CASSDGQGSVAGELFF.

This clone was observed a single time. The rearrangement uses TRBV28 and TRBJ1-5; D is uncertain. This CDR3 contains 11 residues. The germline V and J ends were trimmed by 6 bases and 5 bases, with 5 bases remaining between them. In germline, CDR1 is MDHEN, CDR2 SYDVKM. Here the CDR3 reads CASRADQPQHF. In DNA form, the CDR3 reads TGTGCCAGCAGGGCTGATCAGCCCCAGCATTTT.

The V call is TRBV9, the J call TRBJ2-3; D is unresolved. The CDR3 is 14 residues long. The germline V gene encodes CDR1 SGDLS and CDR2 YYNGEE. The ends were cut back, 0 bases at V and 2 bases at J, with 7 bases in the middle. CDR3 sequence (DNA): TGTGCCAGCAGCGTAGGGTCCTACACAGATACGCAGTATTTT. Its protein is CASSVGSYTDTQYF.

This chain links TRBV28 with TRBJ1-5; no clear D gene. Germline CDR1 MDHEN, CDR2 SYDVKM. The CDR3 sequence is 16 residues long. Trimming shortened V by 4 bases and J by 0 bases, and 13 bases separated the two germline ends. CDR3 region: CASSSSGDFSNQPQHF. The CDR3 DNA reads TGTGCCAGCAGTTCTAGTGGAGACTTTAGCAATCAGCCCCAGCATTTT. Drawing the rest from reference TRBV28 and TRBJ1-5, the complete variable domain is DVKVTQSSRYLVKRTGEKVFLECVQDMDHENMFWYRQDPGLGLRLIYFSYDVKMKEKGDIPEGYSVSREKKERFSLILESASTNQTSMYLCASSSSGDFSNQPQHFGDGTRLSIL.

The chain combines TRBV2 with TRBJ2-7; TRBD2 is a possible D gene (5 bases). V dropped 5 bases and J dropped 7 bases, with 15 bases sitting between them. Looked up from germline, CDR1 is SNHLY and CDR2 is FYNNEI. This CDR3 has 13 residues. The CDR3 DNA reads TGTGCCAGCAGTCCAAGTAGATCGGGAGAGCAGTACTTC. This sequence encodes CASSPSRSGEQYF.